This TCR beta chain was identified in a study of neurological immune-mediated disorders. This clonotype was observed many times. TCRdb re-called the 5' RACE reads with MiXCR, one entry per CDR3 protein. The sample lists 50,000 to 80,000 distinct CDR3 sequences, around 3.1% seen once, with about 4% in the top ten. This CDR3 is 12 amino acids long. Trimming left V 0 bases short and J 9 bases short, with 6 bases between. Germline V lookup: CDR1 LGHNA, CDR2 YNFKEQ. The specimen sequenced was PBMCs. The TCR sequence derives from a man aged 35 to 55 with multiple sclerosis. The rearrangement uses TRBV4-2 and TRBJ2-1; D is ambiguous. The CDR3 DNA reads as TGTGCCAGCAGCCAAGAAGGCGGTGAGCAGTTCTTC. Protein: CASSQEGGEQFF.